These T cell receptor beta chains were read from a single sample in a study of beta chain features in type 1 diabetes. The data were produced by immunoSEQ multiplex PCR, yet TCRdb's version contains in-frame clones alone and is incomplete. In the table there are about 180,000 clones, around 7.9% of which are singletons. Material: central memory CD4+ T cells from blood. These receptors originate from a man younger than 30 with type 1 diabetes. CDR3s include the opening cysteine and the closing phenylalanine or tryptophan. A D gene is named only where the DNA matches it firmly. The size of a clone is reported for some rows only, either as once, few or many, or as a class for expanded clones.

V: TRBV27
size: NA
D: TRBD1
J: TRBJ2-7
CDR3: CASSKAGTGAYEQYF
DNA: TGTGCCAGCAGCAAGGCCGGGACAGGAGCCTACGAGCAGTACTTC

V: TRBV28
size: NA
D: TRBD1
J: TRBJ1-1
CDR3: CASSLPGTGNTEAFF
DNA: TGTGCCAGCAGTTTACCCGGGACAGGGAACACTGAAGCTTTCTTT

V: TRBV5-1
size: few
D: TRBD2
J: TRBJ2-1
CDR3: CASSKPPPGGSYNEQFF
DNA: TGCGCCAGCAGCAAACCGCCTCCTGGCGGGAGTTACAATGAGCAGTTCTTC

V: TRBV6-5
size: few
D: NA
J: TRBJ1-3
CDR3: CASHDPGTGNTIYF
DNA: TGTGCCAGCCATGACCCGGGGACTGGAAACACCATATATTTT

V: TRBV7-2
size: few
D: TRBD2
J: TRBJ2-1
CDR3: CASGQREYNEQFF
DNA: TGTGCCAGCGGCCAGCGGGAGTACAATGAGCAGTTCTTC

V: TRBV5-4
size: NA
D: TRBD2
J: TRBJ2-1
CDR3: CASNERLAGVNEQFF
DNA: TGTGCCAGCAACGAAAGACTAGCGGGAGTCAATGAGCAGTTCTTC

V: TRBV28
size: few
D: NA
J: TRBJ1-2
CDR3: CASTDQGYGYTF
DNA: TGTGCCAGCACTGATCAGGGGTACGGCTACACCTTC

V: TRBV29-1
size: many
D: NA
J: TRBJ2-2
CDR3: CSVARQAGELFF
DNA: TGCAGCGTGGCCCGACAGGCCGGGGAGCTGTTTTTT

V: TRBV28
size: NA
D: NA
J: TRBJ1-2
CDR3: CASSLGQGTGYTF
DNA: TGTGCCAGCAGTTTAGGTCAGGGAACTGGCTACACCTTC

V: TRBV2
size: NA
D: TRBD2
J: TRBJ2-7
CDR3: CASRPGLAGISYEQYF
DNA: TGTGCCAGCAGGCCGGGACTAGCGGGGATCTCCTACGAGCAGTACTTC

V: TRBV18
size: few
D: NA
J: TRBJ2-7
CDR3: CASSKSGFGEQYF
DNA: TGTGCCAGCTCAAAATCAGGGTTCGGGGAGCAGTACTTC

V: TRBV4-3
size: NA
D: TRBD2
J: TRBJ2-3
CDR3: CASSRLSGGATTDTQYF
DNA: TGCGCCAGCAGCCGTCTTAGCGGGGGGGCCACCACAGATACGCAGTATTTT

V: TRBV11-2
size: NA
D: TRBD2
J: TRBJ2-3
CDR3: CASSLGSSGGRRTDTQYF
DNA: TGTGCCAGCAGCTTAGGTTCCAGCGGGGGGAGACGCACAGATACGCAGTATTTT

V: TRBV28
size: NA
D: TRBD2
J: TRBJ2-7
CDR3: CASSFLSGRAYEQYF
DNA: TGTGCCAGCAGTTTTCTTAGCGGGAGGGCCTACGAGCAGTACTTC

V: TRBV7-2
size: NA
D: NA
J: TRBJ2-5
CDR3: CASSSVRGVGETQYF
DNA: TGTGCCAGCAGCTCAGTCCGCGGGGTGGGGGAGACCCAGTACTTC

V: TRBV6-6
size: few
D: NA
J: TRBJ1-1
CDR3: CASSYSADTEAFF
DNA: TGTGCCAGCAGTTACTCGGCGGACACTGAAGCTTTCTTT

V: TRBV7-9
size: NA
D: TRBD2
J: TRBJ2-1
CDR3: CASSPLQTSGRNEQFF
DNA: TGTGCCAGCAGCCCCCTTCAAACTAGCGGGAGGAATGAGCAGTTCTTC

V: TRBV18
size: NA
D: NA
J: TRBJ2-5
CDR3: CASSPMSPGSQETQYF
DNA: TGTGCCAGCTCCCCAATGTCACCGGGGTCCCAAGAGACCCAGTACTTC